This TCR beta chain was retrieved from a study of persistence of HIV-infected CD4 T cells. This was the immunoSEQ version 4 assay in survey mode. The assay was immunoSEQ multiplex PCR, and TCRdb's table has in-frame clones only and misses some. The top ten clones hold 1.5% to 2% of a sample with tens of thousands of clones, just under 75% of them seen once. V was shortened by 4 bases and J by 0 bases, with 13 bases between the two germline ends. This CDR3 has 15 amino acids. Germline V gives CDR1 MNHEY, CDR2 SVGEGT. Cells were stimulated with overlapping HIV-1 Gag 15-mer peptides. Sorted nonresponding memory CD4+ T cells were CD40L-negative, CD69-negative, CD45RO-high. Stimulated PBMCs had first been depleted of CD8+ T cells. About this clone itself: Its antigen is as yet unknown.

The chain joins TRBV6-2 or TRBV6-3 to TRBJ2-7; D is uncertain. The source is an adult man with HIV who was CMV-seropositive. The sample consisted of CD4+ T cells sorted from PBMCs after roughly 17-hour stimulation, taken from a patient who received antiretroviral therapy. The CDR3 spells CASSSTAQSSYEQYF. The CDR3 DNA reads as TGTGCCAGCAGTTCCACGGCCCAGAGCTCCTACGAGCAGTACTTC.